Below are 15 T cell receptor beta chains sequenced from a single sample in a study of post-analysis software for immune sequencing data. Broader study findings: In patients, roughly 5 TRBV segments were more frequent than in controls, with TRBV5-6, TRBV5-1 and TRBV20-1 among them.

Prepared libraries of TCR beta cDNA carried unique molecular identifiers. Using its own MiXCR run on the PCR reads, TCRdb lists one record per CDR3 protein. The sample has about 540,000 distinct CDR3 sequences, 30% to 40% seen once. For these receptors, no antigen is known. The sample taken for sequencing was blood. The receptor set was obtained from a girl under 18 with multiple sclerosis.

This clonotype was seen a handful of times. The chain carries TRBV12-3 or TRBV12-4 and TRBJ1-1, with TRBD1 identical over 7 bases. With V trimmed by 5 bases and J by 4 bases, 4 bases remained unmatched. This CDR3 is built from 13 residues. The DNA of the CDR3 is TGTGCCAGCAGTCTCAGGGGGTCCACTGAAGCTTTCTTT. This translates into CASSLRGSTEAFF.

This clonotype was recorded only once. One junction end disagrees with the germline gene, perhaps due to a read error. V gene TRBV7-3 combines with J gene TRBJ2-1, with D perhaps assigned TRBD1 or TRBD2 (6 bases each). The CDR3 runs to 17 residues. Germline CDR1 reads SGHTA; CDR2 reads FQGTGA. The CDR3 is CASSLGMGGLSCNEQFF. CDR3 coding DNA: TGTGCCAGCAGCTTGGGCATGGGGGGCCTTTCCTGCAATGAGCAGTTCTTC.

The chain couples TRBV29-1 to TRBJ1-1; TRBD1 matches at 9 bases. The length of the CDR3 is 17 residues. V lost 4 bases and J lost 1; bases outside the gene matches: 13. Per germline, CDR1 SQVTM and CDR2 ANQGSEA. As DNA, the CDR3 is TGCAGCGTTGTGCCAGGGGGACAGGGTATTTCGAACACTGAAGCTTTCTTT. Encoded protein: CSVVPGGQGISNTEAFF. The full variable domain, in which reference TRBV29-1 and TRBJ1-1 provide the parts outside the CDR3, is SAVISQKPSRDICQRGTSLTIQCQVDSQVTMMFWYRQQPGQSLTLIATANQGSEATYESGFVIDKFPISRPNLTFSTLTVSNMSPEDSSIYLCSVVPGGQGISNTEAFFGQGTRLTVV.

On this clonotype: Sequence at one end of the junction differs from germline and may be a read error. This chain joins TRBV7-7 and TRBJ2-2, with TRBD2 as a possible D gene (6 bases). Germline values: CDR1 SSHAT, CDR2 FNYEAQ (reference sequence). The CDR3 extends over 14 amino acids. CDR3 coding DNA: TGTGCTAGCAGCTCTTCGGTGGGGGGCGGGGAGCTGTTTTTT. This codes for CASSSSVGGGELFF.

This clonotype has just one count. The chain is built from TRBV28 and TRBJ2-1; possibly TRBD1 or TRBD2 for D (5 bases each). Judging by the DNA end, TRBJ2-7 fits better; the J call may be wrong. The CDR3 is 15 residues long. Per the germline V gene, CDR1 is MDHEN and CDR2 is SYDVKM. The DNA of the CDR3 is TGTGCCAGCACCTCGGGGCAGGTCCCGTTTTACGAGCAGTACTTC. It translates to CASTSGQVPFYEQYF.

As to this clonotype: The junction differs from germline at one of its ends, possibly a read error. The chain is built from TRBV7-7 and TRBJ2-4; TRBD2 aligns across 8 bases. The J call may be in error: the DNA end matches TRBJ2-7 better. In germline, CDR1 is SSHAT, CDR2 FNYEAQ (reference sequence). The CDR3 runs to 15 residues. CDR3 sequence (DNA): TGTGCTAGCAGCTTAGCGCGGGGGGAAACCTACGAGCAGTACTTC. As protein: CASSLARGETYEQYF.

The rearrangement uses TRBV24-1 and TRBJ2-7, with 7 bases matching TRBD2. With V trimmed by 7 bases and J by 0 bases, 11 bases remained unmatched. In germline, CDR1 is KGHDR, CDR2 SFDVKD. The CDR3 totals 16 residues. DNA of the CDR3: TGTGCCACCAGCACAGAGAGCTCGGGGGGCTCCTACGAGCAGTACTTC. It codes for CATSTESSGGSYEQYF.

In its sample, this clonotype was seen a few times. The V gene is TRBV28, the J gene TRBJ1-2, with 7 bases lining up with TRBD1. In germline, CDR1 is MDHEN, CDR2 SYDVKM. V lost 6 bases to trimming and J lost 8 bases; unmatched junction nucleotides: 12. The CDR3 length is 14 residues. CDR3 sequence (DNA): TGTGCCAGCAGGAGCTTTGGTCAGGGGGGCGGCTACACCTTC. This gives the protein CASRSFGQGGGYTF.

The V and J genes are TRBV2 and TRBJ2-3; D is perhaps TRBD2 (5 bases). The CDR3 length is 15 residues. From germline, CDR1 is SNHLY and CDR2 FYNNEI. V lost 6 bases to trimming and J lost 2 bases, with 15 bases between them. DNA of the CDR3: TGTGCCAGCAGCCAGAGAGGGATTGCCACAGATACGCAGTATTTT. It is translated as CASSQRGIATDTQYF. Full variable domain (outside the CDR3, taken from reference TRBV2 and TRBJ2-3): EPEVTQTPSHQVTQMGQEVILRCVPISNHLYFYWYRQILGQKVEFLVSFYNNEISEKSEIFDDQFSVERPDGSNFTLKIRSTKLEDSAMYFCASSQRGIATDTQYFGPGTRLTVL.

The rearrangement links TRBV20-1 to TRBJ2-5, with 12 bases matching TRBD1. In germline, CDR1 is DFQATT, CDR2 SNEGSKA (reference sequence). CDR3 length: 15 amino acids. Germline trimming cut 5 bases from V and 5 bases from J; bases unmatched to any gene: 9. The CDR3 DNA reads TGCAGTGCTGTCCGGGGACAGGGGGCAAGGGAGACCCAGTACTTC. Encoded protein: CSAVRGQGARETQYF.

Here the CDR3 DNA reads TGCGCCAGCAGTGAGTACCAGGGACAGGGACTTTCTGGGGCCAACGTCCTGACTTTC. Protein product: CASSEYQGQGLSGANVLTF. The chain couples TRBV10-1 to TRBJ2-6; 9 positions agree with TRBD1. This CDR3 contains 19 residues. Germline CDR1 and CDR2: WNHNN and SYGVQD (reference sequence). Losses at the gene ends were 1 base for V and 1 base for J; bases not matched to a gene: 8.

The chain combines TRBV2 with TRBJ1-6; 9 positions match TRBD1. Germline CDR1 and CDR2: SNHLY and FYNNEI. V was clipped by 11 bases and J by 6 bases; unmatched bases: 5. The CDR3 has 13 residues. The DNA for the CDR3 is TGTGCCTCCGGGACAGGGCTTAATTCACCCCTCCACTTT. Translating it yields CASGTGLNSPLHF.

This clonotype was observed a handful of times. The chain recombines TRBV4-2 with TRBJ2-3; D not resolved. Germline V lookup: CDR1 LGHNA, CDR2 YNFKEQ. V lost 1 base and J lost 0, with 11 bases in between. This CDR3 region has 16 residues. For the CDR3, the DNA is TGTGCCAGCAGCCAAGTAGGAACTTTAAGCACAGATACGCAGTATTTT. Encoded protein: CASSQVGTLSTDTQYF.

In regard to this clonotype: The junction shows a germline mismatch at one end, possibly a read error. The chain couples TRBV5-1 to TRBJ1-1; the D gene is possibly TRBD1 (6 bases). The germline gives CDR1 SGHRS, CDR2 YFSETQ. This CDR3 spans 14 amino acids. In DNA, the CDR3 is TGCACCAGCAGCTTACAGAGGGGGGACACTGAAGCTTTCTTT. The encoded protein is CTSSLQRGDTEAFF.

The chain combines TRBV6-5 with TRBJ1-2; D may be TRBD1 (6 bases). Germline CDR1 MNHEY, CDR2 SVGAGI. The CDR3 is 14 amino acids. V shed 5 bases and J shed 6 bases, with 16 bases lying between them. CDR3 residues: CASSDDGGSDGYTF. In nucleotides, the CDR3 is TGTGCCAGCAGTGACGACGGGGGCTCGGATGGCTACACCTTC.